Given below is one T cell receptor beta chain in context. The target antigen is unknown. TCRdb reanalysed the 5' RACE reads using MiXCR and keeps one entry per CDR3 protein. The repertoire has some 350,000 distinct CDR3 sequences, 9.5% to 13% of them found once; the top ten carry 18%. This record belongs to a study of T cells after yellow fever vaccination. Study-level points and caveats: Most clones from primary vaccination were detected again post-booster (almost 98% CD4, 88% CD8). The secondary response showed a weaker magnitude and a faster peak, day 5 versus 15.

This CDR3 is 15 amino acids long. V was clipped by 2 bases and J by 5 bases, with 14 bases between them. CDR1 and CDR2 from the germline V gene are MRHNA and SNTAGT. The J gene is TRBJ2-3, the V gene TRBV6-4, with D possibly TRBD2 on 5 matching bases. The sequencing here drew on PBMCs, taken on the day of the first yellow fever vaccination. This clonotype originated in a man younger than 35 who received the YFV17D yellow fever vaccine. Written as DNA, the CDR3 is TGTGCCAGCAGTGACGCAAAGGACTCCGAAGATACGCAGTATTTT. It is translated as CASSDAKDSEDTQYF.